What follows are 14 T cell receptor beta chains derived from one specimen sequenced in a study of T cell responses to AZD1222 COVID-19 vaccine (dated by TCRdb to the early 2020s). The time point label, read with the paper, signifies: about 28 days (+/-7) after the second vaccine dose. The protocol used for the library was the immunoSEQ multiplex PCR assay. The table comes from immuneACCESS by way of TCRdb, which keeps in-frame sequences with V and J called. Part of the clones is missing from these tables; in studies checked, under half for an unresolved V gene and the rest for unknown reasons. Here the sample has about 91,000 clones; 80% to 95% occur a single time. Clones ranked in the top ten supply around 2.9% of the sample. The sequences come from peripheral blood, collected 28 days after the second AZD1222 dose. These receptors were collected from an adult who received the AZD1222 COVID-19 vaccine.

This sequence joins TRBV19 and TRBJ1-2, with 9 bases identical to TRBD1. Per germline, CDR1 LNHDA and CDR2 SQIVND (reference sequence). With V trimmed by 5 bases and J by 2 bases, 3 bases remained unmatched. The CDR3 spans 14 residues. This CDR3 reads CASSAGTGNYGYTF. For the CDR3, the DNA is TGTGCCAGTAGTGCCGGGACAGGGAACTATGGCTACACCTTC. The full variable domain, in which reference TRBV19 and TRBJ1-2 provide the parts outside the CDR3, is DGGITQSPKYLFRKEGQNVTLSCEQNLNHDAMYWYRQDPGQGLRLIYYSQIVNDFQKGDIAEGYSVSREKKESFPLTVTSAQKNPTAFYLCASSAGTGNYGYTFGSGTRLTVV.

The chain is built from TRBV5-1 and TRBJ2-1, with TRBD2 matching 10 bases. The CDR3 length is 15 residues. Unmatched junction bases numbered 4, after V lost 3 bases and J lost 4 bases. Germline V CDR1 and CDR2: SGHRS, YFSETQ. The CDR3 protein is CASSYDSGGYNEQFF. The CDR3 DNA reads TGCGCCAGCAGCTACGATAGCGGGGGGTACAATGAGCAGTTCTTC. Complete variable domain (other parts from reference TRBV5-1 and TRBJ2-1): KAGVTQTPRYLIKTRGQQVTLSCSPISGHRSVSWYQQTPGQGLQFLFEYFSETQRNKGNFPGRFSGRQFSNSRSEMNVSTLELGDSALYLCASSYDSGGYNEQFFGPGTRLTVL.

The V and J genes are TRBV19 and TRBJ1-2; tentative D call: TRBD1 (6 bases). V was pared by 4 bases and J by 4 bases, with 13 bases between. CDR3 length equals 14 residues. Germline CDR1 and CDR2: LNHDA and SQIVND (reference sequence). This chain's CDR3 is CASSSTGKGYGYTF. The CDR3 nucleotides read TGTGCCAGTAGTAGTACAGGGAAGGGCTATGGCTACACCTTC.

The rearrangement uses TRBV18 and TRBJ1-3; no definite D call. The CDR3 length is 17 residues. Trimming took off 2 bases at V and 7 bases at J, with 21 bases between the two ends. Per the germline V gene, CDR1 is KGHSH and CDR2 is LQKENI. In DNA form, the CDR3 reads TGTGCCAGCTCACCATCCCCGGCGGGGAACCCTCCCAACACCATATATTTT. It encodes CASSPSPAGNPPNTIYF.

This chain joins TRBV19 and TRBJ1-1; possible D gene TRBD1, 6 bases. The germline V gene has CDR1 LNHDA and CDR2 SQIVND (reference sequence). CDR3 length: 14 amino acids. V lost 2 bases, J lost 1 base, and 8 bases lay in between. The CDR3 loop is CASSINRANTEAFF. The CDR3 DNA sequence: TGTGCCAGTAGTATAAACAGGGCGAACACTGAAGCTTTCTTT. Full variable domain (rest looked up from reference TRBV19 and TRBJ1-1): DGGITQSPKYLFRKEGQNVTLSCEQNLNHDAMYWYRQDPGQGLRLIYYSQIVNDFQKGDIAEGYSVSREKKESFPLTVTSAQKNPTAFYLCASSINRANTEAFFGQGTRLTVV.

This sequence joins TRBV11-2 and TRBJ1-2; D may be TRBD1 (5 bases). The ends were cut back, 5 bases at V and 5 bases at J, with 21 bases in the middle. CDR1 SGHAT and CDR2 FQNNGV come from the germline V gene. The CDR3 is made up of 16 amino acids. The CDR3 protein is CASSPRGTEDKYGYTF. CDR3 DNA sequence: TGTGCCAGCAGCCCCCGCGGGACGGAGGATAAGTATGGCTACACCTTC.

The rearrangement links TRBV6-1 to TRBJ2-7; 7 bases fit TRBD1. Losses at the gene ends were 1 base for V and 1 base for J; bases not matched to a gene: 16. The CDR3 length is 19 residues. The germline CDR1 and CDR2 sequences are MNHNS and SASEGT. CDR3 nucleotide sequence: TGTGCCAGCAGTGAAGTAAAGTTAAGCCCCTTACAGGGGTCCTACGAGCAGTACTTC. Encoded protein: CASSEVKLSPLQGSYEQYF.

The chain is built from TRBV5-4 and TRBJ2-5; D unresolved. Germline V gene lookup returns CDR1 SGHNT and CDR2 YYREEE (reference sequence). The CDR3 length is 12 residues. V was cut by 7 bases and J by 1 base, with 8 bases left in between. Here the CDR3 DNA reads TGTGCCAGCGGCCCACCCCAAGAGACCCAGTACTTC. This encodes CASGPPQETQYF. The variable domain in full, completed from reference TRBV5-4 and TRBJ2-5, reads ETGVTQSPTHLIKTRGQQVTLRCSSQSGHNTVSWYQQALGQGPQFIFQYYREEENGRGNFPPRFSGLQFPNYSSELNVNALELDDSALYLCASGPPQETQYFGPGTRLLVL.

This clone was found once. One end of the junction fails to match germline, which may point to a read error. The V call is TRBV28, the J call TRBJ1-1; no clear D gene. The CDR3 sequence is 13 residues long. Germline V CDR1 and CDR2: MDHEN, SYDVKM. The CDR3 protein is CASSFYGHPSQQF. The CDR3 DNA sequence: TGTGCCAGCAGTTTTTATGGTCACCCCTCCCAGCAATTT.

The genes are TRBV2 and TRBJ2-7, with 8 bases identical to TRBD2. J was trimmed by 4 bases and V by 6 bases; bases with no gene match: 11. CDR3 length: 15 residues. Germline lookup yields CDR1 SNHLY and CDR2 FYNNEI. The CDR3: CASRAGTSAKYEQYF. CDR3 bases: TGTGCCAGCAGGGCTGGGACTAGTGCAAAATACGAGCAGTACTTC.

The chain uses TRBV6-1 and TRBJ1-3, with 7 positions matching TRBD1. The germline V gene has CDR1 MNHNS and CDR2 SASEGT. The V gene end was trimmed by 2 bases and the J gene end by 0 bases; junction bases not matched to a gene: 19. CDR3 length equals 21 residues. Here the CDR3 reads CASSETWDRLPFISSGNTIYF. The CDR3 nucleotides are TGTGCCAGCAGTGAAACCTGGGACAGACTTCCTTTCATTAGCTCTGGAAACACCATATATTTT.

This clone was seen more than once but under ten times. The chain employs TRBV4-2 and TRBJ1-1; D is possibly TRBD1 (5 bases). Trimming cost V 0 bases and J 2 bases, with 7 bases left between them. The CDR3 extends over 14 amino acids. CDR1 is LGHNA and CDR2 is YNFKEQ in the germline V gene. The DNA for the CDR3 is TGTGCCAGCAGCCAAGATAGGGGTAACACTGAAGCTTTCTTT. Its translation is CASSQDRGNTEAFF.

The rearrangement uses TRBV5-5 and TRBJ1-5, with D uncertain. The CDR3 length is 13 residues. Germline assignment: CDR1 SGHKS and CDR2 YYEKEE (reference sequence). The ends were cut back, 0 bases at V and 3 bases at J, with 4 bases in the middle. The CDR3: CASSLAVNQPQHF. In DNA form, the CDR3 reads TGTGCCAGCAGCTTGGCCGTCAATCAGCCCCAGCATTTT.

This clone is a singleton in its sample. This chain uses TRBV18 with TRBJ1-1; D uncertain. Germline V lookup: CDR1 KGHSH, CDR2 LQKENI. The CDR3 loop spans 16 amino acids. Trimming left V 2 bases short and J 5 bases short, with 18 bases between. CDR3 region: CASSPNWEGQGTEAFF. The CDR3 DNA reads TGTGCCAGCTCACCAAACTGGGAAGGGCAAGGGACTGAAGCTTTCTTT. Combining the CDR3 with reference TRBV18 and TRBJ1-1 gives the whole variable domain NAGVMQNPRHLVRRRGQEARLRCSPMKGHSHVYWYRQLPEEGLKFMVYLQKENIIDESGMPKERFSAEFPKEGPSILRIQQVVRGDSAAYFCASSPNWEGQGTEAFFGQGTRLTVV.